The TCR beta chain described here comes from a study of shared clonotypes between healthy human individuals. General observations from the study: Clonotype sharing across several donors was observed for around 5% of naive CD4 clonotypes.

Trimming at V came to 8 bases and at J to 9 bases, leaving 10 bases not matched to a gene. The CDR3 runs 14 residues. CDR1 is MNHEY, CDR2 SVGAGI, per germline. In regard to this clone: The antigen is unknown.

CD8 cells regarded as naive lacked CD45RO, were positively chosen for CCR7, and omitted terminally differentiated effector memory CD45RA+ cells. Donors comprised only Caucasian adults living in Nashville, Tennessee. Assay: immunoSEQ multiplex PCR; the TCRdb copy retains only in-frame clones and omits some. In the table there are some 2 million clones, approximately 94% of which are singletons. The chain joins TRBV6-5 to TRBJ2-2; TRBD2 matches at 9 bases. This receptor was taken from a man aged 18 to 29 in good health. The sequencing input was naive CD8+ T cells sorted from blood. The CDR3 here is CASSRAGGARELFF. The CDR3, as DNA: TGTGCCAGCTCCCGGGCGGGGGGGGCTCGGGAGCTGTTTTTT.